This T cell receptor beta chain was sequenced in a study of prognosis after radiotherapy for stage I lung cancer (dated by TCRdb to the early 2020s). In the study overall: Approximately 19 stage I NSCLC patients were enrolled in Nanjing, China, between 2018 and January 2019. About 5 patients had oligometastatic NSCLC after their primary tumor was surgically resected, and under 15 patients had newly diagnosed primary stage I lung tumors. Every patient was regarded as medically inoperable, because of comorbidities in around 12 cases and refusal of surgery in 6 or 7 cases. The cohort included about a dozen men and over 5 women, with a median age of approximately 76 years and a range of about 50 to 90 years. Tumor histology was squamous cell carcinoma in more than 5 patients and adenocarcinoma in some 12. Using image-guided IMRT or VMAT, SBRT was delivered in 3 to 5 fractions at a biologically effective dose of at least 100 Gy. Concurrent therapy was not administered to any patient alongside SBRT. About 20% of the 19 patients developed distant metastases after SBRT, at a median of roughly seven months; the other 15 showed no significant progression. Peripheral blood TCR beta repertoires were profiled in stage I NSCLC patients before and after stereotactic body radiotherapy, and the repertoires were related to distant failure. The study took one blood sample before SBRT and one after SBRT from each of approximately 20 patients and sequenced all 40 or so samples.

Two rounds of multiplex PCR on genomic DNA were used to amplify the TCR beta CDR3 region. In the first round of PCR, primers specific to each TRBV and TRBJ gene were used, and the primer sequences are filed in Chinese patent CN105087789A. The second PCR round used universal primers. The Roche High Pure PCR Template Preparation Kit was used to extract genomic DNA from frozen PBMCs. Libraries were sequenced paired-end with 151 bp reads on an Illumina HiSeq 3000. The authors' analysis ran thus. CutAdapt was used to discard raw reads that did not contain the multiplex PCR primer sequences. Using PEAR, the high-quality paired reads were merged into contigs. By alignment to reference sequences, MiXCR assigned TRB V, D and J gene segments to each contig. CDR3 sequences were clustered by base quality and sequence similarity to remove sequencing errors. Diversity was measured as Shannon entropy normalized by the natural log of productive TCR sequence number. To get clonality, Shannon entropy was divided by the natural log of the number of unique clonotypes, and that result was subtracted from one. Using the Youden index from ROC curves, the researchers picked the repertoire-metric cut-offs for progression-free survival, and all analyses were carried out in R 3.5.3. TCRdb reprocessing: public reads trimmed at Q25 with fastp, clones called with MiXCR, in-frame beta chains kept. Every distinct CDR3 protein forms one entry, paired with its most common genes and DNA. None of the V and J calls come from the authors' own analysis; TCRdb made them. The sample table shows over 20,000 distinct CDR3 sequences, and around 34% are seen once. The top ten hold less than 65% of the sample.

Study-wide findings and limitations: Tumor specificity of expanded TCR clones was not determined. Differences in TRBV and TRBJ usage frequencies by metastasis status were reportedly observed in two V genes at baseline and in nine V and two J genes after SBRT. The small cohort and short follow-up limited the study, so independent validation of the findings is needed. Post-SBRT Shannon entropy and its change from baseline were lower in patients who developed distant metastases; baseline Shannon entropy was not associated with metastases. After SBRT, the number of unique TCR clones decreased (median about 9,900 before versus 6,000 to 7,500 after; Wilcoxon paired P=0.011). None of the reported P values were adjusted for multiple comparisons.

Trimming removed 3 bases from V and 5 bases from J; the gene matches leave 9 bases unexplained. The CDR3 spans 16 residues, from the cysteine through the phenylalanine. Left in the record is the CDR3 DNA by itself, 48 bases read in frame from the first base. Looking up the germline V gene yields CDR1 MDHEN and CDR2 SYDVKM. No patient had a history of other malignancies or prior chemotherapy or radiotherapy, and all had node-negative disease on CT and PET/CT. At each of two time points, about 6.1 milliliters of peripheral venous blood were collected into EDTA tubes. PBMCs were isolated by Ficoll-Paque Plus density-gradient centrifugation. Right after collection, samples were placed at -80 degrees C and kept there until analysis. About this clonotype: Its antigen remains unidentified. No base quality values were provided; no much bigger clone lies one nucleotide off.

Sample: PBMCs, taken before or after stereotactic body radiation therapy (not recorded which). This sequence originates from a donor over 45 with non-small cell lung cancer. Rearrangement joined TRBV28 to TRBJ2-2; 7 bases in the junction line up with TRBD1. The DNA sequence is TGTGCCAGCAGTTTCTTACCGGGACAGTCGACCGGGGAGCTGTTTTTT. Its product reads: CASSFLPGQSTGELFF.